This T cell receptor beta chain was identified during a study of blood T cell repertoires in COVID-19. This CDR3 has 17 residues. CDR1 is MNHNS, CDR2 SASEGT, per germline. Germline trimming cut 0 bases from V and 0 bases from J; bases unmatched to any gene: 6. Original methodology: For nucleated cells, counts were estimated from reference gene primer amplification. Repertoires were generated with immunoSEQ multiplex PCR, while TCRdb's copy carries only in-frame clones and drops some. V, J and clone size derive from that table, while D and trimming were established from the DNA sequence. This table holds under 200,000 clones, more than 75% found once.

The rearrangement uses TRBV6-1 and TRBJ2-5; 8 nucleotides agree with TRBD2. Sequenced input: peripheral blood. The sequence was obtained from a man aged 35 to 55 with active or convalescent COVID-19. The CDR3 DNA reads TGTGCCAGCAGTGAAGCGATCGGCGGGGGGTACCAAGAGACCCAGTACTTC. Translated, it gives CASSEAIGGGYQETQYF.